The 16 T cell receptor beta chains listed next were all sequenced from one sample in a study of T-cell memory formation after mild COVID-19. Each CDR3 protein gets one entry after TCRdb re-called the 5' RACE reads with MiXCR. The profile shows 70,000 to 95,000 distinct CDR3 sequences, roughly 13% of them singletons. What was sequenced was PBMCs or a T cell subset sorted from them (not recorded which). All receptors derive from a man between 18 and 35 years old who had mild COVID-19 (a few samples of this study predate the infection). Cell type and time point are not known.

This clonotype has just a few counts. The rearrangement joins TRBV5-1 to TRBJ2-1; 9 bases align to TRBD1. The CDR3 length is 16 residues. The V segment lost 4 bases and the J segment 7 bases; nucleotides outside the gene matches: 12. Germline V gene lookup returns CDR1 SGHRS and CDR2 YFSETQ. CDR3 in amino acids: CASSPRDRAFLNEQFF. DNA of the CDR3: TGCGCCAGCAGCCCGAGGGACAGGGCCTTCTTGAATGAGCAGTTCTTC.

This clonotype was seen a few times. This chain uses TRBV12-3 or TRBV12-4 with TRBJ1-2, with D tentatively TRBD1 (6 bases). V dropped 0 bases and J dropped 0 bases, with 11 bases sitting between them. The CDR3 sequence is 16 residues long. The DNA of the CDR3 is TGTGCCAGCAGTTTAGCGCCTGAGGGGGCTAACTATGGCTACACCTTC. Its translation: CASSLAPEGANYGYTF.

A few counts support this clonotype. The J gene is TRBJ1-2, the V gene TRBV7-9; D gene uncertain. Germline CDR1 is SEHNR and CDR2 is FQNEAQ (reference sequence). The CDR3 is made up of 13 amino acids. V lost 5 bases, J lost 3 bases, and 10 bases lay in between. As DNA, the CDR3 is TGTGCCAGCAGCGGAACCGAATACTATGGCTACACCTTC. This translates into CASSGTEYYGYTF.

The chain's CDR3 is CASSFRDRNTEAFF. CDR3 sequence (DNA): TGCGCCAGCAGCTTTAGGGACCGGAACACTGAAGCTTTCTTT. V is TRBV5-1 and J is TRBJ1-1, with a tentative D call TRBD1 (5 bases). This CDR3 contains 14 residues. Germline CDR1 SGHRS, CDR2 YFSETQ. The V end was cut by 2 bases, the J end by 1 base, with 9 bases between.

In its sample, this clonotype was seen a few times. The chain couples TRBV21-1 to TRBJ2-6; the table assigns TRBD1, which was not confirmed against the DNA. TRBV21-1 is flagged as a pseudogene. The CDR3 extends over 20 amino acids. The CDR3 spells CASSKVGRQGRISGANVLTF. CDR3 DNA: TGTGCCAGCAGCAAAGTGGGCCGACAGGGACGGATCTCTGGGGCCAACGTCCTGACTTTC.

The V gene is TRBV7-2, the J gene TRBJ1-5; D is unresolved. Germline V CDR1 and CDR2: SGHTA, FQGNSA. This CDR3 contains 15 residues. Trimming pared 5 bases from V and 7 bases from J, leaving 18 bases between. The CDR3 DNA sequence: TGTGCCAGCAGCCTTAAGGGCAGGATGGACCAGCCCCAGCATTTT. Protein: CASSLKGRMDQPQHF.

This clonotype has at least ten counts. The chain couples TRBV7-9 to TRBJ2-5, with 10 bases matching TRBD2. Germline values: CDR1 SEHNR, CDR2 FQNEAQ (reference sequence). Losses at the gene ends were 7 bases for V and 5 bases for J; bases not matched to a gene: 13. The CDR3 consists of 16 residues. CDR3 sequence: CASMAGERGGRETQYF. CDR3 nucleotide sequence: TGTGCCAGCATGGCGGGCGAGCGGGGGGGCCGGGAGACCCAGTACTTC.

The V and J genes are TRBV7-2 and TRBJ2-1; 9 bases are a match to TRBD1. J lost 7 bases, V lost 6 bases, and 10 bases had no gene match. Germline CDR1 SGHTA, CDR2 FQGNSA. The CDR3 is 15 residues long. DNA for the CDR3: TGTGCCAGCAGATTGGGACAGGGTAATGGGAATGAGCAGTTCTTC. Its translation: CASRLGQGNGNEQFF.

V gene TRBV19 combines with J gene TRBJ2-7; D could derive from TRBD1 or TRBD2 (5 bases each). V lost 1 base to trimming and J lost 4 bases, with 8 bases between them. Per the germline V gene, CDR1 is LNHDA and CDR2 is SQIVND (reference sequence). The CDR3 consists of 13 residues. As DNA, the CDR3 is TGTGCCAGTAGTATAGGGGACGGATACGAGCAGTACTTC. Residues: CASSIGDGYEQYF.

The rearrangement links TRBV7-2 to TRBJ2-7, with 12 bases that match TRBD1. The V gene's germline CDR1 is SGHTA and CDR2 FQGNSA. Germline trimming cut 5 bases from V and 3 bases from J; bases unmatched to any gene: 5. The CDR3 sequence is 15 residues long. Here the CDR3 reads CASSGDRGRLYEQYF. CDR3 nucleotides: TGTGCCAGCAGCGGGGACAGGGGGCGTCTCTACGAGCAGTACTTC.

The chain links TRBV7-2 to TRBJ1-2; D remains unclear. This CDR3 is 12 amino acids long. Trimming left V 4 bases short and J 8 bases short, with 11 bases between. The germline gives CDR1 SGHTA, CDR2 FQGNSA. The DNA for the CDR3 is TGTGCCAGCAGCTCCAATTCTGACGGCTACACCTTC. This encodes CASSSNSDGYTF.

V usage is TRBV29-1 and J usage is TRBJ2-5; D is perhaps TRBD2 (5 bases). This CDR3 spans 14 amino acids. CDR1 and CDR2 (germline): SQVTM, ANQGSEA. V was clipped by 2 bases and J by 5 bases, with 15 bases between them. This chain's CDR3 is CSVEFGGLWETQYF. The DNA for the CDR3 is TGCAGCGTTGAATTCGGCGGACTTTGGGAGACCCAGTACTTC.

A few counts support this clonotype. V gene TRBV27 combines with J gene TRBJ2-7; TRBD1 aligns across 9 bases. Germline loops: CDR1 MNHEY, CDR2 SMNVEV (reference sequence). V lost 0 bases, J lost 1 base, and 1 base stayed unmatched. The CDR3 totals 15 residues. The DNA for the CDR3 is TGTGCCAGCAGTTTATCCGGGACAGGGTCCTACGAGCAGTACTTC. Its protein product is CASSLSGTGSYEQYF.

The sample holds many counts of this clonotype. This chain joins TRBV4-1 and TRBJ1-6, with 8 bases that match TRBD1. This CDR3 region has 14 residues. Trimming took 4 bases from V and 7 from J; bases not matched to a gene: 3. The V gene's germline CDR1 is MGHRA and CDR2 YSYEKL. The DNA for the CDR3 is TGCGCCAGCAGCCTCGGACAGGGCAATTCACCCCTCCACTTT. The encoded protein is CASSLGQGNSPLHF.

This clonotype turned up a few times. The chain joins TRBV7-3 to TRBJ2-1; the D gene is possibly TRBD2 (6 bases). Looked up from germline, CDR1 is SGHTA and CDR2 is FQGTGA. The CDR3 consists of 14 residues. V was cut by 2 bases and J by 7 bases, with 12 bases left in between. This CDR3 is CASSLVGGGNEQFF. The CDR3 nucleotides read TGTGCCAGCAGCTTAGTCGGGGGAGGTAATGAGCAGTTCTTC.

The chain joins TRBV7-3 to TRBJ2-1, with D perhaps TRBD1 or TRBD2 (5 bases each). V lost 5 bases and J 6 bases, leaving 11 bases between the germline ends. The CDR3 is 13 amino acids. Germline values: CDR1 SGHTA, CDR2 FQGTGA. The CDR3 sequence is CASSSFGGNEQFF. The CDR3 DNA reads TGTGCCAGCAGCAGCTTTGGGGGCAATGAGCAGTTCTTC.